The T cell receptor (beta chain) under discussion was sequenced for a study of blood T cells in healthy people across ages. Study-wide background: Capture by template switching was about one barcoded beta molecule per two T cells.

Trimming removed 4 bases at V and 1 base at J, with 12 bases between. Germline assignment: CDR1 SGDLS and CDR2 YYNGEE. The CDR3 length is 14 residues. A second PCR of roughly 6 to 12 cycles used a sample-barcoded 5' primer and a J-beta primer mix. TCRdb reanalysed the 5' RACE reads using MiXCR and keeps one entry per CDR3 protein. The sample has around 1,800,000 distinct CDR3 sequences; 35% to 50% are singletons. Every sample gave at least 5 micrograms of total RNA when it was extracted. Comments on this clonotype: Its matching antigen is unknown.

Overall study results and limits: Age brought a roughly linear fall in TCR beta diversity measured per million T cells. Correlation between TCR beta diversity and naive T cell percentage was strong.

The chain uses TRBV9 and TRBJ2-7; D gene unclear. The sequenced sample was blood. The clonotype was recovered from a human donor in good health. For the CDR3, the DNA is TGTGCCAGCAGCCCCAGTCTAGATTCCTACGAGCAGTACTTC. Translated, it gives CASSPSLDSYEQYF.